One T cell receptor beta chain is described in this entry. Its target is unknown. The assay was immunoSEQ multiplex PCR, and TCRdb's table has in-frame clones only and misses some. The table shows roughly 24,000 clones, with 81% occurring only once. The sample comes from a study of PD-1 blockade in classical Hodgkin lymphoma. About the research overall: Patients were administered nivolumab (3 mg/kg intravenously) every 2 weeks.

Whole-study findings and limits: Baseline TCR diversity was reportedly lower in newly diagnosed patients than in healthy donors. It was reported as lower still in relapsed/refractory patients. Exclusion was applied to patients who started nivolumab under 1 year after ASCT. Unlike CD8+ TCR diversity, which did not rise significantly by C4D1, CD4+ TCR diversity did.

The CDR3 spans 11 residues. Looked up from germline, CDR1 is MNHEY and CDR2 is SMNVEV (reference sequence). V dropped 11 bases and J dropped 4; count of bases not matched to a gene: 5. Time point: cycle 4 day 1 (C4D1), after 6 weeks of nivolumab. Exposure to brentuximab vedotin varied, and each patient had relapsed following autologous stem cell transplantation. This rearrangement joins TRBV27 to TRBJ2-7; TRBD1 agrees at 7 bases. Here the sequenced sample was peripheral blood mononuclear cells (PBMCs), taken before the fourth cycle of nivolumab. The receptor was isolated from a human donor with classical Hodgkin lymphoma. The CDR3 DNA reads as TGTGCCTCAGGGGGTATATACGAGCAGTACTTC. It encodes CASGGIYEQYF.